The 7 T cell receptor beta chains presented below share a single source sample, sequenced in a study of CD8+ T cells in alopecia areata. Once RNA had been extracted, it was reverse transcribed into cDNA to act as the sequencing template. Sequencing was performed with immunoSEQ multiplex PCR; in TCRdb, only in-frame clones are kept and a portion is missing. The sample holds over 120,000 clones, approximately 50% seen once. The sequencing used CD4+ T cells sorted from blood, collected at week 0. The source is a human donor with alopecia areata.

CDR3 loop: CASSLVGTLNEQFF. In DNA, the CDR3 is TGTGCCAGCAGCTTGGTAGGGACGTTGAATGAGCAGTTCTTC. The chain carries TRBV7-2 and TRBJ2-1; D may correspond to TRBD1 or TRBD2 (5 bases each). Germline V gene sequence: CDR1 SGHTA, CDR2 FQGNSA. V shed 3 bases and J shed 7 bases, with 13 bases lying between them. CDR3 length equals 14 residues. The full variable domain, in which reference TRBV7-2 and TRBJ2-1 provide the parts outside the CDR3, is GAGVSQSPSNKVTEKGKDVELRCDPISGHTALYWYRQSLGQGLEFLIYFQGNSAPDKSGLPSDRFSAERTGGSVSTLTIQRTQQEDSAVYLCASSLVGTLNEQFFGPGTRLTVL.

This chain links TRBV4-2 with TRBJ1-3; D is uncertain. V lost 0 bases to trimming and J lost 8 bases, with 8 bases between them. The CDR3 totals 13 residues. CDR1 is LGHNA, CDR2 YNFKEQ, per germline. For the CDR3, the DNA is TGTGCCAGCAGCCAAGATCAGGAGGACACCATATATTTT. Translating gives CASSQDQEDTIYF.

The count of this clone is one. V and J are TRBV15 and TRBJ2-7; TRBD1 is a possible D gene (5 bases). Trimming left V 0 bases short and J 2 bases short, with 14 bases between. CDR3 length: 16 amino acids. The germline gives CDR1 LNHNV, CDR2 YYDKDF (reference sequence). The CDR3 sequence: CATSRDTPTATYEQYF. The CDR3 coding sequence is TGTGCCACCAGCAGAGATACCCCGACAGCCACCTACGAGCAGTACTTC.

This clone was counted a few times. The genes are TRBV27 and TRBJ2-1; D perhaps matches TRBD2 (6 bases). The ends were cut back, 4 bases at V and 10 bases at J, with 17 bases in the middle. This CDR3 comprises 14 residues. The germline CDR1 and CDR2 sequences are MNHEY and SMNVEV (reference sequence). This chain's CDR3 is CASSSGPWGDEQFF. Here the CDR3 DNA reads TGTGCCAGCAGTTCCGGCCCCTGGGGGGACGAGCAGTTCTTC.

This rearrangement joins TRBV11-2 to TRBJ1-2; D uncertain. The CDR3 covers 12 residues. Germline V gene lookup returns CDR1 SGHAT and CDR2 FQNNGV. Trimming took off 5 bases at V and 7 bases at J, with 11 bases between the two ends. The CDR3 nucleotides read TGTGCCAGCAGCCTTTCCTGGGGTGGCTACACCTTC. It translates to CASSLSWGGYTF.

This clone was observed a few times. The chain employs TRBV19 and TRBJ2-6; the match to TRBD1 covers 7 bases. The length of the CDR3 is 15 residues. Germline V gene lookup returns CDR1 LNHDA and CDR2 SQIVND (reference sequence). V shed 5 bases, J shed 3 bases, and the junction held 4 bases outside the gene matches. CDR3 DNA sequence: TGTGCCAGTAGTGTACGACAGGGTGGGGCCAACGTCCTGACTTTC. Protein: CASSVRQGGANVLTF.

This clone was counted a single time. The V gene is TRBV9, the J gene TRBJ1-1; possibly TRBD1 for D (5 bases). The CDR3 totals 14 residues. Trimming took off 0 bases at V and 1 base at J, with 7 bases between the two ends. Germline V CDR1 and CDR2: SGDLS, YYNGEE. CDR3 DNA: TGTGCCAGCAGCGTAGGACAGACGAACACTGAAGCTTTCTTT. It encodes CASSVGQTNTEAFF.